Listed here are 26 T cell receptor beta chains from one sample, sequenced in a study of pediatric ulcerative colitis. Sequencing used immunoSEQ multiplex PCR; TCRdb keeps in-frame clones, though not all of them. Of 10,000 or so clones listed, roughly 88% are singletons. The specimen was blood. The source of these receptors is a girl between 10 and 17 years old with moderate ulcerative colitis.

The chain joins TRBV7-3 to TRBJ1-1; 7 bases align to TRBD1. Germline trimming cut 2 bases from V and 4 bases from J; bases unmatched to any gene: 10. This CDR3 spans 16 amino acids. Germline CDR1 and CDR2: SGHTA and FQGTGA. The CDR3 is CASSLLEGATSTEAFF. Here the CDR3 DNA reads TGTGCCAGCAGCTTATTAGAGGGGGCGACGTCCACTGAAGCTTTCTTT. The full variable domain, its missing parts supplied by reference TRBV7-3 and TRBJ1-1, is GAGVSQTPSNKVTEKGKYVELRCDPISGHTALYWYRQSLGQGPEFLIYFQGTGAADDSGLPNDRFFAVRPEGSVSTLKIQRTERGDSAVYLCASSLLEGATSTEAFFGQGTRLTVV.

The chain couples TRBV18 to TRBJ2-7; 14 nucleotides align to TRBD2. The CDR3 totals 15 residues. V was pared by 3 bases and J by 2 bases, with 0 bases of the junction left unmatched. Germline CDR1 is KGHSH and CDR2 is LQKENI. In DNA form, the CDR3 reads TGTGCCAGCTCACCGACTAGCGGGGGGGCCTACGAGCAGTACTTC. Translating it yields CASSPTSGGAYEQYF.

This chain links TRBV5-4 with TRBJ2-2, with a tentative D call TRBD2 (5 bases). There are 16 residues in the CDR3. The ends were cut back, 4 bases at V and 1 base at J, with 14 bases in the middle. Germline-derived CDR1 and CDR2 are SGHNT and YYREEE (reference sequence). CDR3 amino acids: CASSDNQRKNTGELFF. The DNA of the CDR3 is TGTGCCAGCAGCGACAACCAGCGGAAGAACACCGGGGAGCTGTTTTTT.

The chain carries TRBV7-5 and TRBJ1-4. TRBV7-5 is a documented pseudogene. The CDR3 has 22 residues. CDR3 sequence reads: CATRSPKPRADTVISGGEKLFF. As DNA, the CDR3 is TGTGCCACCAGAAGCCCCAAACCGAGGGCGGACACTGTGATATCGGGAGGAGAAAAACTGTTTTTT.

V gene TRBV9 combines with J gene TRBJ2-3; D may be TRBD1 (5 bases). V was shortened by 4 bases and J by 1 base, with 10 bases between the two germline ends. From germline, CDR1 is SGDLS and CDR2 YYNGEE. The CDR3 covers 14 residues. DNA for the CDR3: TGTGCCAGCAGCATGCAGACAGGCACAGATACGCAGTATTTT. This gives the protein CASSMQTGTDTQYF.

The CDR3: CASSIVGATNEKLFF. The CDR3 DNA is TGTGCCAGTAGTATAGTAGGGGCGACTAATGAAAAACTGTTTTTT. V usage is TRBV19 and J usage is TRBJ1-4, with a possible D match to TRBD1 (5 bases). The CDR3 covers 15 residues. The ends were cut back, 1 base at V and 2 bases at J, with 8 bases in the middle. CDR1 and CDR2 (germline): LNHDA, SQIVND (reference sequence).

This rearrangement joins TRBV5-4 to TRBJ1-4, with D possibly TRBD1 on 5 matching bases. V dropped 4 bases and J dropped 6 bases, with 16 bases sitting between them. The V gene's germline CDR1 is SGHNT and CDR2 YYREEE (reference sequence). The CDR3 totals 15 residues. Here the CDR3 reads CASSPDSLGHEKLFF. The CDR3 DNA reads as TGTGCCAGCAGCCCTGACAGTCTGGGCCATGAAAAACTGTTTTTT.

This chain joins TRBV6-6 and TRBJ2-1, with 14 bases matching TRBD2. Germline CDR1 MNHNY, CDR2 SVGAGI (reference sequence). The CDR3 runs to 14 residues. V trimming: 5 bases; J trimming: 9 bases; junction bases outside the gene matches: 3. CDR3 sequence reads: CASSGLAGGLEQFF. CDR3 bases: TGTGCCAGCAGTGGACTAGCGGGAGGTCTTGAGCAGTTCTTC.

V and J are TRBV9 and TRBJ2-7; D perhaps matches TRBD2 (5 bases). The germline CDR1 and CDR2 sequences are SGDLS and YYNGEE. The ends were cut back, 0 bases at V and 1 base at J, with 11 bases in the middle. The CDR3 sequence is 15 residues long. The DNA of the CDR3 is TGTGCCAGCAGCGTAGGTCCCGAGGGTTCCTACGAGCAGTACTTC. It codes for CASSVGPEGSYEQYF.

CDR3 protein: CASSQVLYNEQFF. DNA for the CDR3: TGTGCCAGCAGCCAAGTTTTGTACAATGAGCAGTTCTTC. This chain joins TRBV14 and TRBJ2-1; D remains unclear. The CDR3 totals 13 residues. V was trimmed by 1 base and J by 4 bases, leaving 5 bases between them. Per the germline V gene, CDR1 is SGHDN and CDR2 is FVKESK.

CDR3 residues: CASSRGQGSGETQYF. The CDR3 DNA sequence: TGTGCCAGCAGTAGGGGGCAGGGTTCCGGAGAGACCCAGTACTTC. The chain is built from TRBV28 and TRBJ2-5, with 7 bases fitting TRBD1. J was trimmed by 4 bases and V by 5 bases; bases with no gene match: 10. CDR1 is MDHEN and CDR2 is SYDVKM in the germline V gene. The length of the CDR3 is 15 residues.

V usage is TRBV5-6 and J usage is TRBJ2-7; no firm D call. The germline V and J ends were trimmed by 0 bases and 6 bases, with 7 bases remaining between them. The CDR3 sequence is 12 residues long. The germline gives CDR1 SGHDT, CDR2 YYEEEE. CDR3 amino acids: CASSLVRSEQYF. DNA of the CDR3: TGTGCCAGCAGCTTGGTCCGGTCCGAGCAGTACTTC.

The genes are TRBV10-3 and TRBJ2-1, with 13 bases identical to TRBD2. Losses at the gene ends were 2 bases for V and 0 bases for J; bases not matched to a gene: 1. The germline CDR1 and CDR2 sequences are ENHRY and SYGVKD. This CDR3 contains 17 residues. The CDR3 protein is CAISEGTSGDSYNEQFF. The CDR3 bases are TGTGCCATCAGTGAGGGGACTAGCGGGGACTCCTACAATGAGCAGTTCTTC.

The chain has TRBV25-1 and TRBJ2-5, with D possibly being TRBD1 or TRBD2 (5 bases each). V was clipped by 4 bases and J by 5 bases, with 20 bases between them. CDR1 is MGHDK, CDR2 SYGVNS, per germline. This CDR3 comprises 16 residues. CDR3 protein: CASSGYRGFRRETQYF. The CDR3 bases are TGTGCCAGCAGTGGGTACCGGGGCTTTAGGCGGGAGACCCAGTACTTC.

The J gene is TRBJ2-7, the V gene TRBV5-1, with 7 bases lining up with TRBD1. CDR1 and CDR2 from the germline V gene are SGHRS and YFSETQ. This CDR3 has 17 residues. V trimming: 0 bases; J trimming: 0 bases; junction bases outside the gene matches: 9. Here the CDR3 DNA reads TGCGCCAGCAGCTTGGCGTTTTCATGGGACAGCTCCTACGAGCAGTACTTC. This translates into CASSLAFSWDSSYEQYF.

The rearrangement links TRBV10-2 to TRBJ2-3, with 7 bases aligning to TRBD2. This CDR3 region has 17 residues. Per the germline V gene, CDR1 is WSHSY and CDR2 is SAAADI. J lost 1 base, V lost 5 bases, and 12 bases had no gene match. The CDR3 here is CASSPASLAAGTDTQYF. The CDR3 DNA reads as TGCGCCAGCAGTCCGGCGAGCCTAGCGGCCGGCACAGATACGCAGTATTTT.

V gene TRBV11-2 combines with J gene TRBJ1-5; no firm D call. Trimming took 2 bases from V and 2 from J, leaving 10 bases between them. The CDR3 is made up of 15 amino acids. CDR1 and CDR2 from the germline V gene are SGHAT and FQNNGV. The CDR3 sequence: CASSLKGSGNQPQHF. The CDR3 bases are TGTGCCAGCAGCTTAAAGGGAAGTGGCAATCAGCCCCAGCATTTT.

This clone was counted a single time. The rearrangement uses TRBV11-2 and TRBJ2-5, with D tentatively TRBD2 (5 bases). Germline loops: CDR1 SGHAT, CDR2 FQNNGV. This CDR3 is 14 amino acids long. Trimming cost V 4 bases and J 3 bases, with 12 bases left between them. DNA of the CDR3: TGTGCCAGCAGCTCCCGACTAATTAAAGAGACCCAGTACTTC. Its protein is CASSSRLIKETQYF.

The J gene is TRBJ2-7, the V gene TRBV20-1, with TRBD1 as a possible D gene (5 bases). Germline assignment: CDR1 DFQATT and CDR2 SNEGSKA (reference sequence). The CDR3 is made up of 11 amino acids. Trimming shortened V by 6 bases and J by 8 bases, and 14 bases separated the two germline ends. CDR3 region: CSAQVGRKQYF. The CDR3 DNA follows: TGCAGTGCACAGGTGGGGCGAAAGCAGTACTTC.

The J gene is TRBJ1-2, the V gene TRBV2, with TRBD1 identical over 11 bases. Per the germline V gene, CDR1 is SNHLY and CDR2 is FYNNEI. The V and J ends lost 3 bases and 5 bases, in that order; junction bases with no gene match: 5. The CDR3 covers 15 residues. CDR3 DNA: TGTGCCAGCAGTGACGGACAGGGGGCTGGGTATGGCTACACCTTC. Translation: CASSDGQGAGYGYTF.

The genes are TRBV28 and TRBJ1-1, with 7 bases identical to TRBD1. The V gene's germline CDR1 is MDHEN and CDR2 SYDVKM. V lost 5 bases, J lost 8 bases, and 8 bases stayed unmatched. CDR3 length equals 13 residues. CDR3 residues: CASSPRPGQEAFF. The CDR3 DNA follows: TGTGCCAGCAGTCCCCGACCGGGACAGGAAGCTTTCTTT.

This clone occurred a few times. This chain uses TRBV2 with TRBJ1-2; no clear D. The CDR3 sequence is 12 residues long. V was pared by 3 bases and J by 3 bases, with 5 bases between. Germline V lookup: CDR1 SNHLY, CDR2 FYNNEI. The CDR3 reads CASSETDYGYTF. The CDR3 region has the DNA TGTGCCAGCAGTGAGACGGACTATGGCTACACCTTC.

This sequence joins TRBV5-1 and TRBJ1-2; D gene ambiguous. Germline V gene data show CDR1 as SGHRS and CDR2 as YFSETQ. This CDR3 is 13 amino acids long. The V end lost 5 bases, the J end lost 4 bases, and 12 bases lay between the germline ends. The CDR3 DNA reads as TGCGCCAGCAGAGTGGAGGGCCCCTATGGCTACACCTTC. Its translation is CASRVEGPYGYTF.

The V and J genes are TRBV10-3 and TRBJ2-1; TRBD2 agrees at 11 bases. Germline values: CDR1 ENHRY, CDR2 SYGVKD. The V segment lost 0 bases and the J segment 9 bases; nucleotides outside the gene matches: 7. This CDR3 spans 16 amino acids. CDR3 DNA sequence: TGTGCCATCAGTGAGTCGTCGCTAGCGGGGGGCTTTGAGCAGTTCTTC. This translates into CAISESSLAGGFEQFF.

The chain uses TRBV19 and TRBJ1-1; 9 positions agree with TRBD1. V shed 5 bases, J shed 6 bases, and the junction held 4 bases outside the gene matches. Per the germline V gene, CDR1 is LNHDA and CDR2 is SQIVND (reference sequence). This CDR3 comprises 13 residues. Here the CDR3 DNA reads TGTGCCAGTAGTCCCTGGGACAGGGCTGAAGCTTTCTTT. It encodes CASSPWDRAEAFF.

This chain joins TRBV28 and TRBJ2-7; TRBD2 aligns across 9 bases. Germline CDR1 MDHEN, CDR2 SYDVKM. The CDR3 loop spans 14 amino acids. With 8 bases clipped from V and 7 bases from J, the junction kept 12 bases outside the gene matches. CDR3 region: CASLSLAGLREQYF. In DNA form, the CDR3 reads TGTGCCAGCCTATCTCTAGCGGGATTGAGAGAGCAGTACTTC.